This T cell receptor (beta chain) is drawn from a study of cytomegalovirus exposure and HLA in healthy donors (dated by TCRdb to about 2017). About the study as a whole: According to an earlier analysis of 587 of the donors, about 180 million T cells yielded some 120 million unique TCR beta sequences and about 300 Gb of sequence data. An early release that covered roughly 600 HLA-typed donors contained about 300 gigabases of sequencing data and 85 million to 100 million unique TCR sequences. The genetic ancestry cluster associated with self-reported Caucasian donors included about 81% of the 350 to 500 genotyped donors. The aim of the study was to test whether cataloging public T cell receptors could identify signatures of past pathogen exposure. The study profiled the T cell repertoires of about 640 subjects by immunosequencing and related them to cytomegalovirus serostatus. In addition to the first cohort of 666 subjects, a separate validation cohort of some 120 different subjects was used. The study combined high-throughput TCR immunosequencing, statistical association of individual TCRs with disease status, and machine learning to predict cytomegalovirus infection status. A later analysis re-analyzed previously published TCR beta repertoires from about 600 donors and added high-resolution HLA genotyping to study TCR occurrence patterns. In the later analysis, no new phenotypic data were used to find candidate immune exposures; instead, reliance was placed on TCR beta sequences and their occurrence across donors. To decide whether each TCR beta V gene segment behaved as functional or pseudogenic, an earlier analysis of approximately 620 of the donors relied on high-throughput TCR beta sequencing. Donor age, sex, ethnicity and CMV serostatus were compiled together with the repertoire data. In a later genetic analysis, genome-wide SNP genotypes for 398 of the 666 donors were used, and that subset was treated as a discovery cohort. Every discovery cohort repertoire had been produced on one sequencing platform. HLA typing included class I and class II loci at four-digit resolution. The number of typed donors differed by locus: about 620-630 for A, B, C, DRB1 and DQB1; 500 to 550 for DQA1; some 590 for DPA1; and around 450 for DPB1. Roughly 5 DR-DQ haplotypes were handled as single units for association and clustering, since linkage in the cohort was strong. Across some 400 genotyped donors of the cohort, an average of about 240,000 unique TCR beta nucleotide sequences per donor were sequenced, and 15% to 20% of those sequences were non-productive. Broad study findings and their caveats: Because some donors lacked HLA typing at each locus, the association tests relied only on the typed subset. When HLA alleles, especially DR and DQ, strongly co-occurred, attributing TCR associations to individual alleles was difficult. In the study, around 160 TCR beta chains were listed as associated with cytomegalovirus. The classifier was reported to diagnose cytomegalovirus status with high specificity and sensitivity in both the original cohort and the validation cohort. Presence/absence analyses assumed roughly uniform sequencing depth across donors, an assumption that may not hold. Linkage disequilibrium might explain the correlated functional status among segregating V segments, but an unknown experimental factor could not be ruled out. CMV serostatus was the only immune exposure information available for the cohort. A group of highly shared sequence variants was considered likely to be a technical artifact of the sequencing pipeline. In an earlier analysis of 450 to 750 of the donors, most TCR beta V segments appeared in productive rearrangements about 87% or about 30% of the time, broadly matching IMGT annotations. Most TCR sequences were seen in very few donors, while some public TCRs were found in many individuals. In this cohort, only TCR beta chains were sequenced, and detectable features were limited by the absence of alpha or paired-chain data. A later analysis reported that several top co-occurrence clusters appeared linked to parvovirus B19, influenza, CMV and Epstein-Barr virus. A later genetic analysis associated a missense DCLRE1C variant with V-gene and J-gene trimming of TCR beta chains, and an independent cohort replicated the association. A further reported finding was that TCR beta sequences accurately predicted the HLA-A and HLA-B alleles for most subjects in the first cohort. Compared with the 666-donor mean, donors in an Asian-associated ancestry cluster had fewer N-insertions in productive TCRs, according to a later genetic analysis. According to the authors, the approach could potentially be generalized to other disease states and immunological phenotypes. In vitro tests confirmed that a few of the cytomegalovirus-associated TCR beta chains recognize cytomegalovirus antigens. In a later analysis, the rate of TCR association differed among HLA loci, with DRB1 alleles having the most associated TCRs and HLA-C alleles having the fewest. Specific HLA alleles were associated with around 18,000 TCR beta sequences at a false discovery rate of 0.05 in a later analysis. The 87-base-pair reads could not distinguish some IMGT-functional V segments, including TRBV6-2 and TRBV6-3, so those segments were excluded. In a later analysis, most CMV-associated TCR beta chains were found to appear HLA-restricted, with HLA associations seemingly driven largely by CMV exposure. Approximately 16 rarely observed V segments, including chromosome 9 orphons, were excluded from the earlier analysis of some 590 of the donors because counts were too low. In a later analysis, HLA-associated TCR beta chains were found to be more clonally expanded and to have lower generation probabilities than equally common non-associated chains.

The germline V gene (reference sequence) specifies MNHEY as CDR1 and SMNVEV as CDR2. CDR3 length: 18 amino acids, cysteine to phenylalanine. The sequence is cut down to CDR3 DNA, 54 bases in frame from base 1. V trim: 8 bases; J trim: 0 bases; unmatched bases: 17. The cohort was made up of about 670 healthy bone marrow donors. At the time of sampling, every cohort member was nominally healthy, though immune exposures that went unrecorded were likely present. The donor was CMV seropositive and was included in the group of 250 to 350 seropositive cohort members. Every donor gave a peripheral blood sample, and the peripheral blood mononuclear cells from that sample were used for TCR beta sequencing. The Qiagen DNeasy Blood Extraction Kit was used to extract genomic DNA from the blood cell samples. Receptor libraries were prepared by the immunoSEQ multiplex PCR assay. For the multiplex PCR, a mixture combining 60 forward primers for TCR Vbeta segments and 13 reverse primers for TCR Jbeta segments was used. The CDR3 region of rearranged TCR beta genes was amplified from genomic DNA with a multiplex PCR assay. The amplified TCR beta libraries were sequenced on the Illumina HiSeq System as 87-base-pair reads. For the original study's pipeline: In a later analysis, 80 million or so unique TCR beta chains were counted across the 690 or so repertoires, and around 11 million of these chains were shared by at least two donors. To remove PCR and sequencing errors, raw reads were error-corrected and collapsed into unique sequences using a nearest-neighbor algorithm that merged closely related sequences. V, D and J gene segments were assigned by aligning CDR3 sequences to IMGT reference sequences. For a sequence to be retained, a match of at least six nucleotides was required to both a V gene segment and a J gene segment. A rearrangement was called productive if the CDR3 had no stop codons and remained in frame with V and J, and every other rearrangement was called non-productive. CDR3 was defined by IMGT convention, running from the second conserved V-encoded cysteine to the conserved J-encoded phenylalanine. Sequences without an unambiguous match to a single V gene segment were excluded from the earlier analysis of approximately 560 of the donors. An earlier analysis of 587 of the donors called V segments functional above 56.7% productive rearrangements and segregating when the between-donor standard deviation exceeded 5%. To diagnose cytomegalovirus status from the catalog of TCR beta chain sequences, a statistical classification framework was built. V and J gene assignment, in a later analysis, came from comparing TCR nucleotide sequences with IMGT/GENE-DB human TR gene sequences. In a later analysis, CDR3 sequences and most-parsimonious VDJ recombination scenarios were assigned using the TCRdist pipeline. In a later analysis, each TCR beta chain was defined by its CDR3 amino acid sequence together with its V-gene family, and reads without a unique V-gene family were excluded. As a way to deal with suspected cross-contamination and a sequencing artifact, a later analysis dropped 450 to 700 nucleotide sequences that were highly shared and had low generation probability. For each public chain, a later analysis derived a clonal expansion index from normalized ranks of inferred template counts within each repertoire. Generation probabilities in a later analysis came from a VDJ recombination model fitted to out-of-frame rearrangements, and those results were checked against IGoR. A later analysis scored TCR-TCR, TCR-HLA and TCR-CMV co-occurrence with hypergeometric tests, applying a repertoire-size bias correction to TCR pairs. To estimate false discovery rates, a later analysis permuted the HLA or CMV assignments 20 times. A later analysis grouped co-occurring TCRs with DBSCAN, adding TCRdist sequence similarity when clustering within HLA-allele-positive subsets. Repertoires with fewer than 30,000 or more than 120,000 public chains, plus five repertoires with anomalous nucleotide sharing, were excluded from co-occurrence clustering. TCRdb obtained this table from immuneACCESS and retained in-frame rearrangements with V and J assigned. These tables miss some clones; where compared with another copy, unresolved V genes account for less than half of the shortfall, and the remainder is unexplained. D and trimming come from the DNA, and the V and J calls and clone size come from that table. The sample table lists almost 200,000 clones, roughly 85% of them with a count of one. The top ten constitute approximately 4% of the sample.

To note about this clone: Its antigen has not been determined. Base qualities are not provided; no much larger clone lies one nucleotide away.

The sequence joins TRBV27 to TRBJ2-7; 9 of the junction bases match TRBD1. The sample taken for sequencing was PBMCs. The sequence derives from a woman aged 25-40 years in good health and CMV-seropositive. The CDR3 protein sequence reads: CASSHGTGTLIGSYEQYF. The sequenced DNA is TGTGCCAGCTCCCACGGGACAGGGACATTGATTGGCTCCTACGAGCAGTACTTC.